This TCR beta chain was identified in a study of cytomegalovirus exposure and HLA in healthy donors. 13 Jbeta primers and 60 Vbeta primers were used for the PCR. Sequenced by immunoSEQ multiplex PCR; TCRdb stores in-frame clones only, minus some. The sample lists approximately 160,000 clones, less than 85% occurring once. The CDR3 covers 11 residues. V lost 11 bases to trimming and J lost 5 bases, with 12 bases between them. The germline CDR1 and CDR2 sequences are ENHRY and SYGVKD. This clone has only a few counts. Its antigen remains unidentified. Study observations and caveats: Presence/absence comparisons presumed near-even sequencing depth among donors. The authors later linked a missense DCLRE1C variant to TCR beta V- and J-gene trimming. It was approximately 150 TCR beta chains that were listed as cytomegalovirus-associated.

This receptor was identified in a man younger than 30 in good health and CMV-seronegative. The sequenced material came from PBMCs. The gene calls are TRBV10-3 and TRBJ1-1; unclear D gene. CDR3 DNA sequence: TGTGCCGCCAAGGGCGGGACTGAAGCTTTCTTT. This sequence encodes CAAKGGTEAFF.